The 23 T cell receptor beta chains in this list originate from one sample, sequenced in a study of human versus mouse CDR3 diversity and MHC coevolution. Assay used: immunoSEQ multiplex PCR; TCRdb lists only in-frame clones, some missing. This table holds about 81,000 clones, around 95% found once. Sequencing was done on a sample of naive CD4+ T cells from blood. The subset: CD45RO-negative CD62L-positive naive CD4 T cells. Source of these receptors: a person aged 30 to 69 in good health.

The V call is TRBV9, the J call TRBJ1-3; D remains unclear. V lost 0 bases to trimming and J lost 1 base, with 8 bases between them. CDR3 length equals 15 residues. Germline V lookup: CDR1 SGDLS, CDR2 YYNGEE. CDR3 nucleotide sequence: TGTGCCAGCAGCGTAGCTACGGAGTCTGGAAACACCATATATTTT. Encoded protein: CASSVATESGNTIYF.

The chain uses TRBV7-2 and TRBJ2-7, with D possibly being TRBD1 (6 bases). The CDR3 runs 14 residues. Trimming shortened V by 5 bases and J by 3 bases, and 14 bases separated the two germline ends. Germline V gives CDR1 SGHTA, CDR2 FQGNSA. CDR3 DNA sequence: TGTGCCAGCAGCCCCTTCCGGGACAACTACGAGCAGTACTTC. Its protein product is CASSPFRDNYEQYF. The whole variable domain, remainder taken from reference TRBV7-2 and TRBJ2-7, is GAGVSQSPSNKVTEKGKDVELRCDPISGHTALYWYRQSLGQGLEFLIYFQGNSAPDKSGLPSDRFSAERTGGSVSTLTIQRTQQEDSAVYLCASSPFRDNYEQYFGPGTRLTVT.

The chain uses TRBV7-3 and TRBJ2-3; 7 nucleotides align to TRBD2. This CDR3 is built from 18 residues. The germline CDR1 and CDR2 sequences are SGHTA and FQGTGA. Trimming took 5 bases from V and 2 from J; bases not matched to a gene: 16. The CDR3 region is CASSRSRFSGSTTDTQYF. CDR3 coding DNA: TGTGCCAGCAGCCGTTCTCGATTTAGCGGGTCCACCACAGATACGCAGTATTTT. The full variable domain, rest sourced from reference TRBV7-3 and TRBJ2-3, is GAGVSQTPSNKVTEKGKYVELRCDPISGHTALYWYRQSLGQGPEFLIYFQGTGAADDSGLPNDRFFAVRPEGSVSTLKIQRTERGDSAVYLCASSRSRFSGSTTDTQYFGPGTRLTVL.

V gene TRBV9 combines with J gene TRBJ2-7; TRBD2 matches 10 bases. The germline V gene encodes CDR1 SGDLS and CDR2 YYNGEE. V was clipped by 0 bases and J by 3 bases; unmatched bases: 15. This CDR3 is 19 amino acids long. CDR3 loop: CASSVELAGWTLTLYEQYF. CDR3 nucleotide sequence: TGTGCCAGCAGCGTAGAACTAGCGGGGTGGACCCTTACACTCTACGAGCAGTACTTC.

The DNA for the CDR3 is TGTGCCAGCAGCGCACAGCAAAACACTGAAGCTTTCTTT. Translation gives CASSAQQNTEAFF. The chain employs TRBV11-3 and TRBJ1-1; the D is unclear. Germline-derived CDR1 and CDR2 are SGHNT and YENEEA. The CDR3 loop spans 13 amino acids. Between the trimmed V and J ends, which lost 5 bases and 2 bases, there was a span of 9 bases.

This chain uses TRBV28 with TRBJ1-2; 8 bases fit TRBD1. CDR3 length: 13 residues. Germline V CDR1 and CDR2: MDHEN, SYDVKM. The V gene end was trimmed by 9 bases and the J gene end by 4 bases; junction bases not matched to a gene: 7. The CDR3 sequence: CASITTGVYGYTF. The CDR3 bases are TGTGCCAGTATAACGACAGGGGTCTATGGCTACACCTTC.

The V gene is TRBV9, the J gene TRBJ1-2; TRBD1 matches at 10 bases. V lost 3 bases to trimming and J lost 5 bases; unmatched junction nucleotides: 7. The CDR3 is made up of 15 amino acids. CDR1 SGDLS and CDR2 YYNGEE come from the germline V gene. CDR3 sequence (DNA): TGTGCCAGCAGCGCGGAGGGACAGGGGTGGTATGGCTACACCTTC. Translating it yields CASSAEGQGWYGYTF.

The chain joins TRBV4-3 to TRBJ2-5; 7 bases map to TRBD2. V was pared by 0 bases and J by 2 bases, with 12 bases of the junction left unmatched. Germline V lookup: CDR1 LGHNA, CDR2 YSLEER. The CDR3 runs to 18 residues. The CDR3 here is CASSQDLGGGVGQETQYF. CDR3 sequence (DNA): TGCGCCAGCAGCCAAGATTTGGGTGGGGGGGTAGGGCAAGAGACCCAGTACTTC.

This clone was found once. This sequence joins TRBV5-1 and TRBJ2-7; TRBD1 aligns across 7 bases. The germline V gene has CDR1 SGHRS and CDR2 YFSETQ. The CDR3 length is 15 residues. V gave up 2 bases and J gave up 0 bases; unmatched junction bases: 5. The CDR3 spells CASSFLGDSSYEQYF. The CDR3 DNA is TGCGCCAGCAGCTTTCTGGGGGACAGCTCCTACGAGCAGTACTTC.

The chain employs TRBV9 and TRBJ1-2; possible D gene TRBD1, 6 bases. The CDR3 is 13 amino acids. From germline, CDR1 is SGDLS and CDR2 YYNGEE. Trimming shortened V by 6 bases and J by 3 bases, and 12 bases separated the two germline ends. DNA for the CDR3: TGTGCCAGCAAGGGGGAGTCTTACTATGGCTACACCTTC. It is translated as CASKGESYYGYTF.

The CDR3 DNA follows: TGTGCCAGCAGACAAGTGAGGGCAGACTATAATTCACCCCTCCACTTT. This encodes CASRQVRADYNSPLHF. The chain uses TRBV7-2 and TRBJ1-6, with D uncertain. Trimming removed 6 bases at V and 3 bases at J, with 15 bases between. Germline values: CDR1 SGHTA, CDR2 FQGNSA. The CDR3 is made up of 16 amino acids.

The chain has TRBV5-4 and TRBJ1-2, with a possible D match to TRBD1 (5 bases). Germline V lookup: CDR1 SGHNT, CDR2 YYREEE (reference sequence). This CDR3 spans 13 amino acids. Trimming cost V 4 bases and J 4 bases, with 11 bases left between them. The CDR3 protein is CASSLDSSYGYTF. The DNA for the CDR3 is TGTGCCAGCAGCCTAGACAGCTCCTATGGCTACACCTTC.

The chain employs TRBV7-9 and TRBJ2-1, with D tentatively TRBD2 (6 bases). CDR3 length: 15 amino acids. The V gene's germline CDR1 is SEHNR and CDR2 FQNEAQ (reference sequence). V was pared by 3 bases and J by 0 bases, with 9 bases between. CDR3: CASSFGGSSYNEQFF. CDR3 sequence (DNA): TGTGCCAGCAGCTTCGGGGGAAGCTCCTACAATGAGCAGTTCTTC.

The gene calls are TRBV10-3 and TRBJ2-2; TRBD2 aligns across 9 bases. This CDR3 spans 15 amino acids. CDR1 and CDR2 (germline): ENHRY, SYGVKD. Trimming removed 7 bases from V and 2 bases from J; junction bases left unmatched: 5. CDR3 in amino acids: CAITRTSANTGELFF. The DNA of the CDR3 is TGTGCCATCACCAGGACTAGCGCTAACACCGGGGAGCTGTTTTTT.

This chain joins TRBV7-2 and TRBJ1-2, with D uncertain. Germline loops: CDR1 SGHTA, CDR2 FQGNSA. The CDR3 consists of 17 residues. Trimming removed 1 base at V and 5 bases at J, with 20 bases between. Here the CDR3 reads CASSLVGGRYEEYGYTF. Written as DNA, the CDR3 is TGTGCCAGCAGCTTAGTAGGCGGTCGATACGAGGAATATGGCTACACCTTC.

J is TRBJ2-7 and V is TRBV29-1, with a possible D match to TRBD1 (5 bases). The CDR3 has 13 residues. Germline assignment: CDR1 SQVTM and CDR2 ANQGSEA. V was shortened by 5 bases and J by 2 bases, with 13 bases between the two germline ends. The CDR3 region has the DNA TGCAGCGTTCAGGGCCCAGGGCCCTACGAGCAGTACTTC. Translated, it gives CSVQGPGPYEQYF.

The chain employs TRBV14 and TRBJ1-1, with D maybe TRBD1 (5 bases). This CDR3 spans 13 amino acids. Germline-derived CDR1 and CDR2 are SGHDN and FVKESK. Trimming took 4 bases from V and 2 from J, leaving 8 bases between them. CDR3 residues: CASSLDRNTEAFF. DNA for the CDR3: TGTGCCAGCAGCCTCGACAGAAACACTGAAGCTTTCTTT.

The chain recombines TRBV15 with TRBJ2-3; D is possibly TRBD2 (6 bases). CDR1 and CDR2 from the germline V gene are LNHNV and YYDKDF (reference sequence). The CDR3 covers 15 residues. V was cut by 0 bases and J by 1 base, with 8 bases left in between. CDR3 amino acids: CATSRELAGTDTQYF. The CDR3 DNA reads TGTGCCACCAGCAGAGAACTAGCCGGCACAGATACGCAGTATTTT.

The chain recombines TRBV11-2 with TRBJ1-3, with D unresolved. This CDR3 region has 16 residues. CDR1 is SGHAT and CDR2 is FQNNGV in the germline V gene. V was shortened by 1 base and J by 3 bases, with 13 bases between the two germline ends. CDR3 in amino acids: CASSLAFESLGNTIYF. Written as DNA, the CDR3 is TGTGCCAGCAGCTTAGCATTCGAGTCTCTTGGAAACACCATATATTTT. Variable domain in full (rest from reference TRBV11-2 and TRBJ1-3): EAGVAQSPRYKIIEKRQSVAFWCNPISGHATLYWYQQILGQGPKLLIQFQNNGVVDDSQLPKDRFSAERLKGVDSTLKIQPAKLEDSAVYLCASSLAFESLGNTIYFGEGSWLTVV.

The gene calls are TRBV29-1 and TRBJ2-7; the match to TRBD1 covers 8 bases. Losses at the gene ends were 4 bases for V and 6 bases for J; bases not matched to a gene: 8. The CDR3 consists of 13 residues. Germline CDR1 and CDR2: SQVTM and ANQGSEA. The CDR3 coding sequence is TGCAGCGTTGGGACAGGGAATTTGGGCGAGCAGTACTTC. Encoded protein: CSVGTGNLGEQYF.

V and J are TRBV6-5 and TRBJ1-2; 10 nucleotides match TRBD1. This CDR3 comprises 15 residues. From germline, CDR1 is MNHEY and CDR2 SVGAGI. Trimming took 8 bases from V and 4 from J; bases not matched to a gene: 10. In nucleotides, the CDR3 is TGTGCCAGCGGCTCCGGGACAGGGGATAGCTATGGCTACACCTTC. Translating it yields CASGSGTGDSYGYTF.

This chain uses TRBV29-1 with TRBJ1-2; 7 bases map to TRBD1. The V gene end was trimmed by 6 bases and the J gene end by 5 bases; junction bases not matched to a gene: 3. The CDR3 totals 11 residues. Per the germline V gene, CDR1 is SQVTM and CDR2 is ANQGSEA. CDR3 sequence reads: CSVSRGYGYTF. The CDR3 DNA is TGCAGCGTATCCAGGGGGTATGGCTACACCTTC.

The rearrangement joins TRBV6-5 to TRBJ1-1; D is undetermined. Looked up from germline, CDR1 is MNHEY and CDR2 is SVGAGI. V shed 4 bases and J shed 0 bases, with 9 bases lying between them. The CDR3 loop spans 14 amino acids. CDR3 sequence reads: CASSWRVLNTEAFF. CDR3 sequence (DNA): TGTGCCAGCAGTTGGAGGGTGTTGAACACTGAAGCTTTCTTT.